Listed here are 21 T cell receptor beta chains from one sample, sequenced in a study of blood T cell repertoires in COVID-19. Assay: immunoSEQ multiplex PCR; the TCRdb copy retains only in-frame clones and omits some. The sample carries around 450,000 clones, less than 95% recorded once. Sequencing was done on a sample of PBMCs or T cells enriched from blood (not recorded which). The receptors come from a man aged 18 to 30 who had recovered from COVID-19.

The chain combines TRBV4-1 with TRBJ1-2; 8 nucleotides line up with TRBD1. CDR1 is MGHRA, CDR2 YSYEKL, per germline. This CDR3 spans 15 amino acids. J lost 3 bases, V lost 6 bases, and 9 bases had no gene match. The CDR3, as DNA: TGCGCCAGCAGACAGATAGGACAGGGAGACTATGGCTACACCTTC. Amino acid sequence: CASRQIGQGDYGYTF.

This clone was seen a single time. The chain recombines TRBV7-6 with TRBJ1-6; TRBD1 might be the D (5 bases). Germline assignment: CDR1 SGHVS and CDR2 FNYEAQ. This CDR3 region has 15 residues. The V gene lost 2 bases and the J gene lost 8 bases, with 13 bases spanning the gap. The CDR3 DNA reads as TGTGCCAGCAGCTTAATGGGGCAGGGATATTCACCCCTCCACTTT. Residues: CASSLMGQGYSPLHF.

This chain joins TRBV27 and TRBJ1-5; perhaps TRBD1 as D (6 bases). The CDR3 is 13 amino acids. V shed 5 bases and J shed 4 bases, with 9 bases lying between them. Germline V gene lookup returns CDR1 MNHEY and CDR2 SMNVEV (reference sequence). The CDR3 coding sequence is TGTGCCAGCAGTGTTGACAGGAATCAGCCCCAGCATTTT. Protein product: CASSVDRNQPQHF.

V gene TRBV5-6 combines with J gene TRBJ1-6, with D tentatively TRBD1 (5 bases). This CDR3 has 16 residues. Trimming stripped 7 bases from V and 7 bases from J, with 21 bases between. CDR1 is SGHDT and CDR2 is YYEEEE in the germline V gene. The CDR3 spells CASSKRGPLENSPLHF. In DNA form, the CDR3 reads TGTGCCAGCTCAAAGCGGGGACCGTTAGAGAATTCACCCCTCCACTTT.

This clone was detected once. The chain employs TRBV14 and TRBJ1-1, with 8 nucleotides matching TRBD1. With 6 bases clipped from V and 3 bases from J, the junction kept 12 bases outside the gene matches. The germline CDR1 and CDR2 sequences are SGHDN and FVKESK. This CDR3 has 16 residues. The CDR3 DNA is TGTGCCAGCAGGCGGGGGCCAGGGGGCGCGGACACTGAAGCTTTCTTT. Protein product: CASRRGPGGADTEAFF.

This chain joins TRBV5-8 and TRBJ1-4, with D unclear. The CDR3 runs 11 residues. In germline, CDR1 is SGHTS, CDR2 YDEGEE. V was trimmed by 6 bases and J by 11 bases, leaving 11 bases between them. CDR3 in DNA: TGTGCCAGCAAGGTGGCGAGGAAACTGTTTTTT. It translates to CASKVARKLFF. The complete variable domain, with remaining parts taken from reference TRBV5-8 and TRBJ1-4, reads EAGVTQSPTHLIKTRGQQATLRCSPISGHTSVYWYQQALGLGLQFLLWYDEGEERNRGNFPPRFSGRQFPNYSSELNVNALELEDSALYLCASKVARKLFFGSGTQLSVL.

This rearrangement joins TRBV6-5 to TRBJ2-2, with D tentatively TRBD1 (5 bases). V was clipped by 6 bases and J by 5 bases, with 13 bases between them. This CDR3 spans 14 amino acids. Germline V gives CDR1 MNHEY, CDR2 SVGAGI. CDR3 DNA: TGTGCCAGCAGCCTCCAGGGATCTACCGGGGAGCTGTTTTTT. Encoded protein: CASSLQGSTGELFF.

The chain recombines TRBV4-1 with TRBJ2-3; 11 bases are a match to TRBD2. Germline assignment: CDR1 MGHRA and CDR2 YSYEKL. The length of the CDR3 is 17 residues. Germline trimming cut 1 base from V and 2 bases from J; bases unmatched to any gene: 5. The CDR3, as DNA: TGCGCCAGCAGCCAAGGAGGGACTAGCGGTCTCACAGATACGCAGTATTTT. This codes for CASSQGGTSGLTDTQYF.

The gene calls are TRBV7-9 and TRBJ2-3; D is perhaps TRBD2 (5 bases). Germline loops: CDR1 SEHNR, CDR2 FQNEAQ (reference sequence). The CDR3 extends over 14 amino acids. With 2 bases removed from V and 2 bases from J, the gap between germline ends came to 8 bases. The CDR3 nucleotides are TGTGCCAGCAGCTTATCTCGGGACACAGATACGCAGTATTTT. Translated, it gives CASSLSRDTDTQYF.

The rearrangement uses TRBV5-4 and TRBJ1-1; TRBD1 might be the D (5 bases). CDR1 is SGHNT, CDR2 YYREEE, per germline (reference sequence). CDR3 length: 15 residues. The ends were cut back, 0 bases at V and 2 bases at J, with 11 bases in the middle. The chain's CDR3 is CASSLGARENTEAFF. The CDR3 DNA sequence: TGTGCCAGCAGCTTGGGGGCCAGGGAAAACACTGAAGCTTTCTTT.

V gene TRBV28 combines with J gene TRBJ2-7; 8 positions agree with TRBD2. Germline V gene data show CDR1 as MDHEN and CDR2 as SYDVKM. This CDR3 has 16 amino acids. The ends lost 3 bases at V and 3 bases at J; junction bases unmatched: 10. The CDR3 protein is CASSFHSVAGNYEQYF. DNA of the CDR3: TGTGCCAGCAGTTTTCATTCGGTAGCGGGGAACTACGAGCAGTACTTC.

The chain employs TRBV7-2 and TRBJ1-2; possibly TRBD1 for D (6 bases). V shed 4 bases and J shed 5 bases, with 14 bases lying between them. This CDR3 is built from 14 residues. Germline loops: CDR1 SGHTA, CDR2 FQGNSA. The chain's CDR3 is CASSSTGRAYGYTF. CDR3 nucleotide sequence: TGTGCCAGCAGCTCCACAGGGCGTGCTTATGGCTACACCTTC.

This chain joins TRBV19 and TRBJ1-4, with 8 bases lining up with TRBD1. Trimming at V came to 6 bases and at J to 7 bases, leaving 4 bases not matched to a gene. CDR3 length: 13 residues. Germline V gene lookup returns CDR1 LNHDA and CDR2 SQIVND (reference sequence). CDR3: CASRGQGVEKLFF. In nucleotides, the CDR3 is TGTGCCAGTAGAGGACAGGGTGTTGAAAAACTGTTTTTT. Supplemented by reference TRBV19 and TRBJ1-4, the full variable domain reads DGGITQSPKYLFRKEGQNVTLSCEQNLNHDAMYWYRQDPGQGLRLIYYSQIVNDFQKGDIAEGYSVSREKKESFPLTVTSAQKNPTAFYLCASRGQGVEKLFFGSGTQLSVL.

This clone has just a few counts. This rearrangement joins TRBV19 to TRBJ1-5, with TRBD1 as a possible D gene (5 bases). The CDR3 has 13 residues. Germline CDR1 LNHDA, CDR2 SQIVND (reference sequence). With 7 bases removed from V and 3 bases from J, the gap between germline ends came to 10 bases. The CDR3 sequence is CASIQGSNQPQHF. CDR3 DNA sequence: TGTGCCAGTATCCAGGGATCCAATCAGCCCCAGCATTTT.

The CDR3 nucleotides read TGTGCCAGCAGCTTAGCCGGGACAGGGTTCTACGAGCAGTACTTC. Translation gives CASSLAGTGFYEQYF. This rearrangement joins TRBV7-9 to TRBJ2-7, with 9 bases identical to TRBD1. CDR1 and CDR2 (germline): SEHNR, FQNEAQ (reference sequence). With 0 bases clipped from V and 3 bases from J, the junction kept 3 bases outside the gene matches. The CDR3 covers 15 residues.

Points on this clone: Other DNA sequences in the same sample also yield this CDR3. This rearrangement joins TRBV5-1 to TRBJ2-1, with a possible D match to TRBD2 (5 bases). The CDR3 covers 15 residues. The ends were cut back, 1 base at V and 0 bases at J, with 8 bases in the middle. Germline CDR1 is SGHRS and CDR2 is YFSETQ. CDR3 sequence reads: CASSLREPSYNEQFF. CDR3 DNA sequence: TGCGCCAGCAGCTTGCGGGAACCCTCCTACAATGAGCAGTTCTTC.

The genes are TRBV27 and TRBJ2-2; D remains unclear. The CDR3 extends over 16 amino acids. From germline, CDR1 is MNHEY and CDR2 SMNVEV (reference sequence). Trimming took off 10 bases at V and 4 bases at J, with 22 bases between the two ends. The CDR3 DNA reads TGTGCCACCAAGAGAGACACCCCACAGAGCACCGGGGAGCTGTTTTTT. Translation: CATKRDTPQSTGELFF.

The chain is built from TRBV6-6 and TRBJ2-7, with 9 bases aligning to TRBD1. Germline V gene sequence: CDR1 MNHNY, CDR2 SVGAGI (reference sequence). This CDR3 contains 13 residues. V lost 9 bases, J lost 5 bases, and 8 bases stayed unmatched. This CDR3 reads CASSRDRVHEQYF. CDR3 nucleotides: TGTGCCAGTTCCCGGGACAGGGTCCACGAGCAGTACTTC.

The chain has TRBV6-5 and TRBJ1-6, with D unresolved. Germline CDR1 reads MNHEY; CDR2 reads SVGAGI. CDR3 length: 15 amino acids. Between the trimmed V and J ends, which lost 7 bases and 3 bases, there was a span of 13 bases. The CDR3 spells CASTSREVYNSPLHF. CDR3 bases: TGTGCCAGCACGAGCCGGGAGGTCTATAATTCACCCCTCCACTTT.

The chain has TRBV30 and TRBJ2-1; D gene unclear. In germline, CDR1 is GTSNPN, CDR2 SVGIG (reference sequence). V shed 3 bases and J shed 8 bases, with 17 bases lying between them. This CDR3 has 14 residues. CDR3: CAWRLGGHYDEQFF. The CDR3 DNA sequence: TGTGCCTGGAGACTTGGTGGGCATTATGATGAGCAGTTCTTC.

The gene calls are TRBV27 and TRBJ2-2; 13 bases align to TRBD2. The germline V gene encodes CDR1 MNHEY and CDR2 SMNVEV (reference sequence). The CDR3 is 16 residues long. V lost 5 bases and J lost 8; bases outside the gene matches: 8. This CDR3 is CASSGLAGAMVGELFF. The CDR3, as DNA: TGTGCCAGCAGTGGACTAGCGGGAGCGATGGTGGGGGAGCTGTTTTTT.